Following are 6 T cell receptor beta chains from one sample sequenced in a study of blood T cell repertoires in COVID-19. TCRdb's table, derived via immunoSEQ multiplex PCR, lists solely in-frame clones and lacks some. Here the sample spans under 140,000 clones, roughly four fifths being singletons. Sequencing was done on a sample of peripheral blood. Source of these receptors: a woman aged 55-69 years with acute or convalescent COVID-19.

The CDR3 DNA sequence: TGTGCCAGCAGCCCCTACTCGGGCTCCTACAATGAGCAGTTCTTC. Translated: CASSPYSGSYNEQFF. V is TRBV7-2 and J is TRBJ2-1; D unresolved. V was clipped by 5 bases and J by 0 bases, with 11 bases between them. This CDR3 contains 15 residues. Per germline, CDR1 SGHTA and CDR2 FQGNSA.

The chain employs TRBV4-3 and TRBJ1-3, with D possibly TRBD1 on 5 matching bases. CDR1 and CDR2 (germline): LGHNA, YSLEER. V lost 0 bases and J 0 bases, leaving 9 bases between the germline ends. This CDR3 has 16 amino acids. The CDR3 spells CASSQEYRSSGNTIYF. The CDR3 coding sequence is TGCGCCAGCAGCCAAGAGTACAGGAGCTCTGGAAACACCATATATTTT.

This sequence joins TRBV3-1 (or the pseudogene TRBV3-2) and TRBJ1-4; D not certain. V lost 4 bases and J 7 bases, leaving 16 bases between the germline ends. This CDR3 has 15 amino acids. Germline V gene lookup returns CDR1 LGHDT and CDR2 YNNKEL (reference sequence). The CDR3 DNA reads TGTGCCAGCAGCCCGGGCGGGGATGGACGTGAAAAACTGTTTTTT. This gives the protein CASSPGGDGREKLFF.

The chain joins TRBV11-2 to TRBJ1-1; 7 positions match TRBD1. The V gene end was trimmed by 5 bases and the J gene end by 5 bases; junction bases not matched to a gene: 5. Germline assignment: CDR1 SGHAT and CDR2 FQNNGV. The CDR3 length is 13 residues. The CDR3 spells CASSAATGTEAFF. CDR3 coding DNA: TGTGCCAGCAGCGCCGCGACAGGGACTGAAGCTTTCTTT.

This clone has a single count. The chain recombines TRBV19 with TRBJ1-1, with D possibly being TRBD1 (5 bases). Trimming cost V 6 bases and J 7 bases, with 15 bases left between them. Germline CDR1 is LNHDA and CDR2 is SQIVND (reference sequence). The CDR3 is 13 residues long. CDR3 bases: TGTGCCAGTAGCCTTGGGGGGGAATATGAAGCTTTCTTT. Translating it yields CASSLGGEYEAFF.

The CDR3 DNA is TGTGCCAGCTCACCACCGAGGCAGCTAAACACCGGGGAGCTGTTTTTT. Protein product: CASSPPRQLNTGELFF. This rearrangement joins TRBV18 to TRBJ2-2; D remains unclear. Germline V gene data show CDR1 as KGHSH and CDR2 as LQKENI. The CDR3 extends over 16 amino acids. V lost 0 bases, J lost 2 bases, and 10 bases lay in between.